This is a list of T cell receptor beta chains from one sample in a study of chemoradiotherapy in HPV16-positive cancers. Measured with immunoSEQ multiplex PCR; TCRdb has only the in-frame clones, and not every one. The table shows approximately 3,500 clones, with approximately 95% occurring only once. This specimen was taken from a patient who underwent chemoradiotherapy. The source of these receptors is a human donor with HPV-associated anogenital cancer. The CDR3 runs from the conserved cysteine through the conserved F or W. The D gene is left open where the match is weak.

D gene: .; J gene: TRBJ1-4; V gene: TRBV9; CDR3 protein: CASSVGAEATNEKLFF
D gene: .; J gene: TRBJ2-4; V gene: TRBV5-1; CDR3 protein: CASSLEGGKNIQYF
D gene: .; J gene: TRBJ2-1; V gene: TRBV7-9; CDR3 protein: CASSSKAYNEQFF
D gene: TRBD1; J gene: TRBJ2-7; V gene: TRBV4-2; CDR3 protein: CASSQGTGTGGSYEQYF
D gene: .; J gene: TRBJ1-3; V gene: TRBV6-1; CDR3 protein: CASSEELYSGNTIYF
D gene: TRBD1; J gene: TRBJ1-3; V gene: TRBV9; CDR3 protein: CASSVARTGGNTIYF
D gene: .; J gene: TRBJ1-2; V gene: TRBV30; CDR3 protein: CAWVHPGGGKGYTF
D gene: .; J gene: TRBJ2-7; V gene: TRBV7-2; CDR3 protein: CASSLGQIYEQYF
D gene: TRBD1; J gene: TRBJ1-1; V gene: TRBV9; CDR3 protein: CASSVGQGLTEAFF
D gene: .; J gene: TRBJ1-2; V gene: TRBV28; CDR3 protein: CASSDLGGLMFGYTF
D gene: .; J gene: TRBJ2-3; V gene: TRBV11-3; CDR3 protein: CASSTRTAPDTQYF
D gene: .; J gene: TRBJ2-7; V gene: TRBV6-1; CDR3 protein: CASSRDAPDRQYF
D gene: TRBD1; J gene: TRBJ1-1; V gene: TRBV6-1; CDR3 protein: CASNGQVVTEAFF
D gene: TRBD1; J gene: TRBJ1-1; V gene: TRBV28; CDR3 protein: CASSYTGGNTEAFF
D gene: TRBD1; J gene: TRBJ1-2; V gene: TRBV18; CDR3 protein: CASSSGTGGYGYTF
D gene: .; J gene: TRBJ1-1; V gene: TRBV6-5; CDR3 protein: CASSFTGSTEAFF
D gene: .; J gene: TRBJ1-2; V gene: TRBV19; CDR3 protein: CASSPPGLFQNYGYTF
D gene: TRBD1; J gene: TRBJ2-1; V gene: TRBV6-6; CDR3 protein: CASTLGQALSYNEQFF
D gene: .; J gene: TRBJ1-2; V gene: TRBV6-1; CDR3 protein: CASRSRAVHYGYTF
D gene: .; J gene: TRBJ2-5; V gene: TRBV5-4; CDR3 protein: CASSLVTEETQYF
D gene: .; J gene: TRBJ1-6; V gene: TRBV7-8; CDR3 protein: CASSLAHVGSNSPLHF
D gene: .; J gene: TRBJ1-1; V gene: TRBV9; CDR3 protein: CASSKMNTEAFF